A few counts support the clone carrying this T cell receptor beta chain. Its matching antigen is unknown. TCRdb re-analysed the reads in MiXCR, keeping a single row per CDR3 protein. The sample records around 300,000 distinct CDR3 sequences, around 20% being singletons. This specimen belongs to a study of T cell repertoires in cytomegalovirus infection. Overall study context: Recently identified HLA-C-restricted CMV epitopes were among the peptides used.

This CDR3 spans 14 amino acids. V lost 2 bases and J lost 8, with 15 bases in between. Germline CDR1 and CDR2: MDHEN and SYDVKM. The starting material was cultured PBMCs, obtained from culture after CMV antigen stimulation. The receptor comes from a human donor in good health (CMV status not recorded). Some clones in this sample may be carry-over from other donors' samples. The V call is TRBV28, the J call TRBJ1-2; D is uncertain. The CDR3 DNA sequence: TGTGCCAGCAGTTTACTTGGCAGACCCGGCGGCTACACCTTC. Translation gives CASSLLGRPGGYTF.